This T cell receptor (beta chain) was sequenced for a study of cytomegalovirus exposure and HLA in healthy donors (dated by TCRdb to 2017 to 2019). With respect to the entire study: A later analysis indicated that the roughly 130 validation repertoires were generated on the platform also employed for the approximately 670 repertoires of the first cohort. The study aimed to test whether cataloging public T cell receptors could reveal signatures of past pathogen exposure. To predict cytomegalovirus infection status, the study combined high-throughput TCR immunosequencing, statistical association of individual TCRs with disease status, and machine learning. Along with the roughly 610-subject first cohort, a separate validation cohort of roughly 110 different subjects was used.

Libraries were constructed by the immunoSEQ multiplex PCR assay. As for how the authors treated the data: A statistical classification framework was built for diagnosing cytomegalovirus status from the catalog of TCR beta chain sequences. Here the immuneACCESS table is served through TCRdb, limited to in-frame sequences with V and J called. Missing clones are a known gap in these copies; in checked studies unresolved V genes cover under half, and the rest lacks a known reason. The V and J calls and clone size come from that table; D and trimming were worked out from the DNA. For this sample the table gives 120,000 or so clones, of which more than 85% were detected only once. The leading ten clones occupy about 4.3% of the sample. The CDR3 holds 16 amino acids from the cysteine to the phenylalanine. The entry retains the CDR3 DNA only, 48 bases that are in frame from base 1. The germline V gene supplies CDR1 KGHSH and CDR2 LQKENI. Trimming removed 3 bases from V and 0 bases from J, leaving 14 bases between the germline ends.

The research as a whole found: A few of the identified cytomegalovirus-associated TCR beta chains were confirmed in vitro to be specific for cytomegalovirus antigens. The study listed 170 or so TCR beta chains as associated with cytomegalovirus. A later analysis found that TCRs clustered in the first cohort also tended to co-occur in the approximately 120 validation repertoires, with 90% to 95% of cluster scores above 0. A later analysis lacked HLA typing for the validation cohort, so it scored co-occurrence in that cohort across all 110 or so repertoires. The authors suggested that the approach could potentially be extended to other disease states and immunological phenotypes. The classifier was reported to diagnose cytomegalovirus status with high specificity and sensitivity in both the original and validation cohorts. Most TCR sequences were observed very rarely across donors, whereas some public TCRs were present in many individuals.

The donors were included in the validation cohort of around 120 subjects, a group kept apart from the approximately 650-subject first cohort. As to this clone: Its specific antigen is unknown. Per-base quality was not reported, and no clone a single base away is much larger than it.

The sequenced sample consisted of PBMCs. The sequence links TRBV18 to TRBJ1-1, and TRBD1 may be the D gene, going by 6 matching bases. The TCR comes from a man between 18 and 29 years old in good health and CMV-seropositive. Read as DNA, the sequence is TGTGCCAGCTCACCGGGAGGGGGGCGGATGAACACTGAAGCTTTCTTT. The resulting protein is CASSPGGGRMNTEAFF.